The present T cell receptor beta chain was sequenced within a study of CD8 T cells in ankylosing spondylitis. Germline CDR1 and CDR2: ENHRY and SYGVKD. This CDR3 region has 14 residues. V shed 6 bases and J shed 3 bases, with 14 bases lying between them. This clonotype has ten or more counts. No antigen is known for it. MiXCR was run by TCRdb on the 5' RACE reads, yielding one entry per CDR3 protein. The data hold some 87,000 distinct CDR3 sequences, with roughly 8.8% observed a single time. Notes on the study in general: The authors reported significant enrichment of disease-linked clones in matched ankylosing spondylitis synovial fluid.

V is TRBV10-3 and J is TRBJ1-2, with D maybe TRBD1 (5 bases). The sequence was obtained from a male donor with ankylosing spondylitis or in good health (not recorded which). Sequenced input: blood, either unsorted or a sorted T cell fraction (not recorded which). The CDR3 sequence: CAISRQRGDYGYTF. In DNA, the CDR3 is TGTGCCATCAGCCGACAGCGGGGGGACTATGGCTACACCTTC.